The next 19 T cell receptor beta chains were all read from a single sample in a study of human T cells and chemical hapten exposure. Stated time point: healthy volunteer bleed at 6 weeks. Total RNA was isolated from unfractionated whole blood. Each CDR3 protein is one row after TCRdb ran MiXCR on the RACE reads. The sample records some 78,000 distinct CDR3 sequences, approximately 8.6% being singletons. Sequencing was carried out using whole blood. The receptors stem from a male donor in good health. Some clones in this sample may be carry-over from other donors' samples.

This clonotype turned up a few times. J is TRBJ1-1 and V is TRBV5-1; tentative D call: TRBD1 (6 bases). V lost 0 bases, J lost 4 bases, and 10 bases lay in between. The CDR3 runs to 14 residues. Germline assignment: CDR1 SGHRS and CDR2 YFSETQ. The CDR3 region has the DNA TGCGCCAGCAGCTTGGGGCAGGGGCCCACTGAAGCTTTCTTT. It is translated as CASSLGQGPTEAFF. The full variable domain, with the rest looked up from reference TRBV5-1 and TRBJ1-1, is KAGVTQTPRYLIKTRGQQVTLSCSPISGHRSVSWYQQTPGQGLQFLFEYFSETQRNKGNFPGRFSGRQFSNSRSEMNVSTLELGDSALYLCASSLGQGPTEAFFGQGTRLTVV.

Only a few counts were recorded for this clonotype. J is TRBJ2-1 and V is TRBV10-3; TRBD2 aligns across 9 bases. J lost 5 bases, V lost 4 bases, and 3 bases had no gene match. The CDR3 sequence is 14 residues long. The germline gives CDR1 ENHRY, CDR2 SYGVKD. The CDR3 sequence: CAISVGLANNEQFF. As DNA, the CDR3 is TGTGCCATCAGTGTAGGACTAGCGAACAATGAGCAGTTCTTC.

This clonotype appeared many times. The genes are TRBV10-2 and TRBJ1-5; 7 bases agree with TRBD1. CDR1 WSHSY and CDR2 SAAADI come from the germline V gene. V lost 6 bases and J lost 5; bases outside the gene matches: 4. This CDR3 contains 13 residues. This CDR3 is CASSLGTDQPQHF. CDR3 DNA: TGCGCCAGCAGCCTAGGGACAGATCAGCCCCAGCATTTT.

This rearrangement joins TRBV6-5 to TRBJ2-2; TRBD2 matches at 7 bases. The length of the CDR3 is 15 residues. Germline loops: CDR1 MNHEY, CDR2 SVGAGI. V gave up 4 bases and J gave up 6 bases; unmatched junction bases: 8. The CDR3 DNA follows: TGTGCCAGCAGTTGGACTAGTATACTCCCCGGGGAGCTGTTTTTT. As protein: CASSWTSILPGELFF.

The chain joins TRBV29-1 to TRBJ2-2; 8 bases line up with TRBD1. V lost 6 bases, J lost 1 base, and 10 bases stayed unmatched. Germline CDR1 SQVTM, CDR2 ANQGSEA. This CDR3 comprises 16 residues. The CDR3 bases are TGCAGCGTACCATCCCCCGGGACAGGGAACACCGGGGAGCTGTTTTTT. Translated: CSVPSPGTGNTGELFF.

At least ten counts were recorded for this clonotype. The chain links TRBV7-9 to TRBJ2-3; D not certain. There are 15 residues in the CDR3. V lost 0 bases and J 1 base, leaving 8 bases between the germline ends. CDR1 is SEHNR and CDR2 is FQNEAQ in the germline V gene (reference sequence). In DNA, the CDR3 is TGTGCCAGCAGCTTAGCTTCGCAGCGCACAGATACGCAGTATTTT. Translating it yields CASSLASQRTDTQYF. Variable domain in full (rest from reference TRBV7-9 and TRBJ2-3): DTGVSQNPRHKITKRGQNVTFRCDPISEHNRLYWYRQTLGQGPEFLTYFQNEAQLEKSRLLSDRFSAERPKGSFSTLEIQRTEQGDSAMYLCASSLASQRTDTQYFGPGTRLTVL.

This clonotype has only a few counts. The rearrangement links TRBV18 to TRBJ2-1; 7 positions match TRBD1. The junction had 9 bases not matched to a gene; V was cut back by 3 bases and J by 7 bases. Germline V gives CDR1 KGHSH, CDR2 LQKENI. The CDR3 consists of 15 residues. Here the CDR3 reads CASSPTTGQINEQFF. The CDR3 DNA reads TGTGCCAGCTCACCTACAACGGGACAGATAAATGAGCAGTTCTTC. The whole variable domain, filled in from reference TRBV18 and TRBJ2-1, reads NAGVMQNPRHLVRRRGQEARLRCSPMKGHSHVYWYRQLPEEGLKFMVYLQKENIIDESGMPKERFSAEFPKEGPSILRIQQVVRGDSAAYFCASSPTTGQINEQFFGPGTRLTVL.

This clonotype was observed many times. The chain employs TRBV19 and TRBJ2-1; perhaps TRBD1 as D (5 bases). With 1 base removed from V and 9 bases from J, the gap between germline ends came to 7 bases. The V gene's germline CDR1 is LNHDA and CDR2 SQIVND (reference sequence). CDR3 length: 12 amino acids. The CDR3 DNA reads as TGTGCCAGTAGTATAGGGGGCTTTGAGCAGTTCTTC. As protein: CASSIGGFEQFF.

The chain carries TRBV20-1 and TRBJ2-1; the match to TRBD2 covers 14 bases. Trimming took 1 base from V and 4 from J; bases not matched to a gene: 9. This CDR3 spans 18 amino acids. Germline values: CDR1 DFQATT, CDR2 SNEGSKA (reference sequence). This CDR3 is CSARGLGLAGAGYNEQFF. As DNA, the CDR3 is TGCAGTGCTAGAGGGTTGGGACTAGCGGGAGCGGGGTACAATGAGCAGTTCTTC.

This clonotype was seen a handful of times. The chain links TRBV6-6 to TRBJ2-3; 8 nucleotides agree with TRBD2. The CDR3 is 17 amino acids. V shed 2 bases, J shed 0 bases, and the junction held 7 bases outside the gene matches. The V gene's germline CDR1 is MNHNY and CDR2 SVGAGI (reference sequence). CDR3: CASSYVTSGTSTDTQYF. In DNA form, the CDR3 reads TGTGCCAGCAGTTACGTTACTAGCGGAACAAGCACAGATACGCAGTATTTT.

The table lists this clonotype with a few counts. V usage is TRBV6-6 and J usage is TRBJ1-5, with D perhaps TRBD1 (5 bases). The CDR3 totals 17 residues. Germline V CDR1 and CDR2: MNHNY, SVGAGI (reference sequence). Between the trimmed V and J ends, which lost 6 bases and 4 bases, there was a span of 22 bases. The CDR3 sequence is CASSHPPGPLSNQPQHF. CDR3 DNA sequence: TGTGCCAGCAGCCACCCGCCAGGGCCCCTTAGTAATCAGCCCCAGCATTTT.

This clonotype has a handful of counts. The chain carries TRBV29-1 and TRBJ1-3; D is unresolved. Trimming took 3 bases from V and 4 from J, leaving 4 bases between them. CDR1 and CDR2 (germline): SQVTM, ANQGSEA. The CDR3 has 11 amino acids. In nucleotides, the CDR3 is TGCAGCGTTGACAACGGAAACACCATATATTTT. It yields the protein CSVDNGNTIYF.

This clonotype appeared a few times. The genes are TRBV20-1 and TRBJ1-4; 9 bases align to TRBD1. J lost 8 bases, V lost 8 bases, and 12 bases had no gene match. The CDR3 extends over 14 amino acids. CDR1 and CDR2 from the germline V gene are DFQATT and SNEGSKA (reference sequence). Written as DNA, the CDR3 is TGCAGTACTAAAAAACCGGGACAGGGCGAAAAACTGTTTTTT. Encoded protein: CSTKKPGQGEKLFF.

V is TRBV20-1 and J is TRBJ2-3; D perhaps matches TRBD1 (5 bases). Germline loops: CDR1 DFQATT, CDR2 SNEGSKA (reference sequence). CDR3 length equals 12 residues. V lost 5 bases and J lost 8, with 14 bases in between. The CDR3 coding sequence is TGCAGTGCTCTGTTGACAGTCGGTACGCAGTATTTT. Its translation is CSALLTVGTQYF.

CDR3 bases: TGTGCCAGCAGCTTGGCCGAACGACAGTTCTATGGCTACACCTTC. As protein: CASSLAERQFYGYTF. The chain recombines TRBV5-4 with TRBJ1-2, with D perhaps TRBD1 (5 bases). CDR3 size: 15 residues. From germline, CDR1 is SGHNT and CDR2 YYREEE (reference sequence). With 0 bases removed from V and 4 bases from J, the gap between germline ends came to 13 bases.

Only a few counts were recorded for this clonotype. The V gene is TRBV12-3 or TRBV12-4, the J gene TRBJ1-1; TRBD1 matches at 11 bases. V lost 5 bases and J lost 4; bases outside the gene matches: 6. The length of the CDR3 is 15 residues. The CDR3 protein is CASSDRGQGGTEAFF. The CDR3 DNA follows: TGTGCCAGCAGTGATCGGGGACAGGGGGGCACTGAAGCTTTCTTT.

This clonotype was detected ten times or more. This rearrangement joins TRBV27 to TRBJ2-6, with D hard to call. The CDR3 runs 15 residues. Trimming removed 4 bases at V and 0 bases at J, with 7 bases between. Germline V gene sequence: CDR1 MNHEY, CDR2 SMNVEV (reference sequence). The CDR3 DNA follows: TGTGCCAGCAGTTATGAGTTCTCTGGGGCCAACGTCCTGACTTTC. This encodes CASSYEFSGANVLTF.

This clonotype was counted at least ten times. The CDR3 DNA follows: TGCGCCAGCAGCCAGGAGGGGCCGTCCGAGTACGATGAGCAGTTCTTC. Protein sequence: CASSQEGPSEYDEQFF. The V call is TRBV4-1, the J call TRBJ2-1, with a weak D call TRBD2 (6 bases). This CDR3 comprises 16 residues. Germline CDR1 reads MGHRA; CDR2 reads YSYEKL. Trimming shortened V by 3 bases and J by 8 bases, and 20 bases separated the two germline ends.

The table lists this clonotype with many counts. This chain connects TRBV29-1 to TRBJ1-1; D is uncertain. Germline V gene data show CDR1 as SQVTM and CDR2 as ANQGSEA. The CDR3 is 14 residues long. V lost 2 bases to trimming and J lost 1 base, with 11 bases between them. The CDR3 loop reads CSVELSEQNTEAFF. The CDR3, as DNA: TGCAGCGTTGAACTTTCGGAACAGAACACTGAAGCTTTCTTT.